The 19 T cell receptor beta chains below all came from one sample that was sequenced in a study of cytotoxic CD8 clonotypes in ibrutinib-treated CLL. Clones were read by immunoSEQ multiplex PCR, and TCRdb kept only the in-frame ones, dropping some. The repertoire holds some 300,000 clones, with around four fifths as singletons. This specimen was PBMCs, taken before ibrutinib treatment. The receptor source for this set is a human donor with chronic lymphocytic leukemia.

This clone was recorded once. V usage is TRBV5-1 and J usage is TRBJ2-5; possibly TRBD1 for D (6 bases). The V and J ends lost 0 bases and 2 bases respectively, with 8 bases between them. Germline loops: CDR1 SGHRS, CDR2 YFSETQ. The CDR3 sequence is 14 residues long. CDR3 protein: CASSLADRQETQYF. The DNA for the CDR3 is TGCGCCAGCAGCTTGGCGGACAGACAAGAGACCCAGTACTTC.

This clone was observed a single time. The chain combines TRBV6-6 with TRBJ2-7, with TRBD2 identical over 10 bases. Germline CDR1 reads MNHNY; CDR2 reads SVGAGI (reference sequence). This CDR3 has 13 residues. V lost 6 bases and J lost 6; bases outside the gene matches: 5. The CDR3 loop is CASRPGLALEQYF. CDR3 sequence (DNA): TGTGCCAGCAGGCCGGGACTAGCGCTCGAGCAGTACTTC.

The rearrangement uses TRBV10-2 and TRBJ2-3; D gene unclear. Per the germline V gene, CDR1 is WSHSY and CDR2 is SAAADI. The CDR3 is made up of 13 amino acids. Trimming took off 3 bases at V and 4 bases at J, with 8 bases between the two ends. For the CDR3, the DNA is TGCGCCAGCAGTGATAGGTACGCAGATACGCAGTATTTT. It codes for CASSDRYADTQYF.

V usage is TRBV6-5 and J usage is TRBJ1-2; 8 bases align to TRBD1. The CDR3 totals 14 residues. The V gene end was trimmed by 1 base and the J gene end by 6 bases; junction bases not matched to a gene: 4. The germline gives CDR1 MNHEY, CDR2 SVGAGI. Here the CDR3 DNA reads TGTGCCAGCAGTTACTTCGGACAGGGCAATGGCTACACCTTC. Protein product: CASSYFGQGNGYTF.

This chain uses TRBV7-2 with TRBJ2-3; 7 bases agree with TRBD2. V was clipped by 1 base and J by 4 bases; unmatched bases: 8. CDR3 length equals 16 residues. CDR1 and CDR2 from the germline V gene are SGHTA and FQGNSA. CDR3 nucleotide sequence: TGTGCCAGCAGCTTAGTCTCCGTGGCGGGAGCAGATACGCAGTATTTT. It encodes CASSLVSVAGADTQYF.

The chain recombines TRBV6-1 with TRBJ1-5; D gene unclear. The CDR3 has 13 amino acids. V was clipped by 6 bases and J by 4 bases, with 10 bases between them. Germline loops: CDR1 MNHNS, CDR2 SASEGT. DNA for the CDR3: TGTGCCAGCAGCACAAGTTTAAATCAGCCCCAGCATTTT. Its translation is CASSTSLNQPQHF.

CDR3 loop: CAWSVGQPHTEAFF. The CDR3 DNA follows: TGTGCCTGGAGTGTCGGGCAGCCCCATACTGAAGCTTTCTTT. The chain has TRBV30 and TRBJ1-1; no definite D call. The CDR3 runs to 14 residues. V was pared by 0 bases and J by 5 bases, with 13 bases between. The germline CDR1 and CDR2 sequences are GTSNPN and SVGIG (reference sequence).

The chain combines TRBV7-3 with TRBJ1-2; D uncertain. Trimming removed 5 bases at V and 2 bases at J, with 12 bases between. The CDR3 spans 14 residues. Per germline, CDR1 SGHTA and CDR2 FQGTGA. This CDR3 reads CASSPMGVNYGYTF. CDR3 sequence (DNA): TGTGCCAGCAGCCCAATGGGTGTCAACTATGGCTACACCTTC.

V gene TRBV18 combines with J gene TRBJ1-3, with 8 bases identical to TRBD1. CDR3 length: 15 amino acids. CDR1 and CDR2 (germline): KGHSH, LQKENI. J was trimmed by 0 bases and V by 6 bases; bases with no gene match: 4. The CDR3 here is CASSPDRGSGNTIYF. DNA for the CDR3: TGTGCCAGCTCTCCCGACAGGGGCTCTGGAAACACCATATATTTT.

This chain uses TRBV27 with TRBJ2-7, with 7 bases matching TRBD2. This CDR3 contains 15 residues. Looked up from germline, CDR1 is MNHEY and CDR2 is SMNVEV (reference sequence). V was pared by 2 bases and J by 0 bases, with 4 bases of the junction left unmatched. This chain's CDR3 is CASSLRGRGSYEQYF. CDR3 DNA sequence: TGTGCCAGCAGTTTACGGGGGAGGGGCTCCTACGAGCAGTACTTC.

The chain couples TRBV2 to TRBJ2-7; tentative D call: TRBD2 (5 bases). The CDR3 consists of 14 residues. Trimming left V 3 bases short and J 2 bases short, with 11 bases between. The germline V gene has CDR1 SNHLY and CDR2 FYNNEI. CDR3 bases: TGTGCCAGCAGTGAGGGCGGAGGAGCCTACGAGCAGTACTTC. It encodes CASSEGGGAYEQYF.

This clone was observed a handful of times. The V gene is TRBV6-5, the J gene TRBJ1-3; 9 bases are a match to TRBD1. With 5 bases clipped from V and 7 bases from J, the junction kept 3 bases outside the gene matches. CDR1 and CDR2 from the germline V gene are MNHEY and SVGAGI. CDR3 size: 13 residues. This CDR3 reads CASSTGGRNTIYF. DNA for the CDR3: TGTGCCAGCAGTACAGGGGGCCGGAACACCATATATTTT.

CDR3 in amino acids: CASSFQGAREQYF. In nucleotides, the CDR3 is TGTGCCAGCAGTTTTCAGGGGGCCCGCGAGCAGTACTTC. This chain connects TRBV28 to TRBJ2-7; 8 bases line up with TRBD1. From germline, CDR1 is MDHEN and CDR2 SYDVKM. The CDR3 runs 13 residues. V lost 3 bases to trimming and J lost 6 bases; unmatched junction nucleotides: 4.

The rearrangement uses TRBV25-1 and TRBJ2-5; 14 bases fit TRBD2. Germline loops: CDR1 MGHDK, CDR2 SYGVNS. The CDR3 has 15 amino acids. Trimming removed 4 bases from V and 5 bases from J; junction bases left unmatched: 3. CDR3 sequence reads: CASSGLAGGSETQYF. CDR3 sequence (DNA): TGTGCCAGCAGTGGACTAGCGGGAGGGTCGGAGACCCAGTACTTC.

This clone came up a few times. The V call is TRBV25-1, the J call TRBJ2-1, with unresolved D. V was pared by 5 bases and J by 6 bases, with 17 bases between. The germline V gene encodes CDR1 MGHDK and CDR2 SYGVNS. This CDR3 comprises 15 residues. Here the CDR3 DNA reads TGTGCCAGCAGTCCCCGTGGGCCCTCGGCCAATGAGCAGTTCTTC. Translation gives CASSPRGPSANEQFF.

The chain is built from TRBV7-9 and TRBJ1-2; the match to TRBD1 covers 8 bases. Germline V gene lookup returns CDR1 SEHNR and CDR2 FQNEAQ (reference sequence). J was trimmed by 7 bases and V by 2 bases; bases with no gene match: 6. The CDR3 totals 14 residues. In DNA, the CDR3 is TGTGCCAGCAGCTTAACCAGGGGGCGGATTGGCTACACCTTC. Translated: CASSLTRGRIGYTF.

Regarding this clone: Mismatch with germline at one junction end may stem from a read error. V usage is TRBV19 and J usage is TRBJ2-7; D is possibly TRBD2 (5 bases). The CDR3 is 10 amino acids. Germline-derived CDR1 and CDR2 are LNHDA and SQIVND (reference sequence). The CDR3 coding sequence is TGTGCTACTAGGACCCGTATAGTCGACTTC. Residues: CATRTRIVDF.

The chain combines TRBV2 with TRBJ1-4; 8 bases are a match to TRBD1. The CDR3 spans 15 residues. Trimming at V came to 6 bases and at J to 6 bases, leaving 9 bases not matched to a gene. Looked up from germline, CDR1 is SNHLY and CDR2 is FYNNEI. This chain's CDR3 is CASRVLGTGDEKLFF. In DNA, the CDR3 is TGTGCCAGCAGAGTACTTGGGACAGGCGATGAAAAACTGTTTTTT.

The chain joins TRBV4-1 to TRBJ2-7; D call uncertain. Germline V CDR1 and CDR2: MGHRA, YSYEKL. The ends were cut back, 1 base at V and 4 bases at J, with 11 bases in the middle. The length of the CDR3 is 14 residues. CDR3 nucleotides: TGCGCCAGCAGCCAAGCCACCCCAGGATACGAGCAGTACTTC. It translates to CASSQATPGYEQYF.